Following are 26 T cell receptor beta chains from one sample sequenced in a study of blood T cell repertoires in COVID-19. Clones were sequenced by immunoSEQ multiplex PCR, and TCRdb holds only the in-frame ones, with some missing. This table holds hundreds of thousands of clones, approximately 80% found once. Sequenced sample: peripheral blood. The source is an elderly woman with COVID-19, enrolled during active disease.

Only a few counts were recorded for this clone. The J gene is TRBJ1-3, the V gene TRBV9; a weak D match, TRBD1 (5 bases). Germline CDR1 SGDLS, CDR2 YYNGEE. This CDR3 region has 14 residues. Trimming removed 3 bases at V and 4 bases at J, with 11 bases between. The CDR3 DNA sequence: TGTGCCAGCAGCGCCGGGGGGTTAGGAAACACCATATATTTT. Residues: CASSAGGLGNTIYF.

This CDR3 is CASSQATGQGVQETQYF. The CDR3 DNA reads as TGCGCCAGCAGCCAAGCAACTGGACAGGGGGTCCAAGAGACCCAGTACTTC. The V gene is TRBV4-1, the J gene TRBJ2-5; 10 nucleotides agree with TRBD1. CDR3 length: 17 residues. CDR1 is MGHRA, CDR2 YSYEKL, per germline. The J segment lost 1 base and the V segment lost 1 base, leaving 6 bases of the junction unmatched.

The chain joins TRBV19 to TRBJ2-7; D perhaps matches TRBD2 (5 bases). V was clipped by 3 bases and J by 2 bases, with 11 bases between them. This CDR3 is built from 14 residues. CDR1 is LNHDA, CDR2 SQIVND, per germline (reference sequence). The chain's CDR3 is CASSMWERPYEQYF. Here the CDR3 DNA reads TGTGCCAGTAGTATGTGGGAGCGCCCCTACGAGCAGTACTTC. The full variable domain, in which reference TRBV19 and TRBJ2-7 provide the parts outside the CDR3, is DGGITQSPKYLFRKEGQNVTLSCEQNLNHDAMYWYRQDPGQGLRLIYYSQIVNDFQKGDIAEGYSVSREKKESFPLTVTSAQKNPTAFYLCASSMWERPYEQYFGPGTRLTVT.

In DNA, the CDR3 is TGTGCCAGCAGTTACTCGCCAGGGGGCGCGAAGACTGAAGCTTTCTTT. It codes for CASSYSPGGAKTEAFF. This rearrangement joins TRBV6-6 to TRBJ1-1; TRBD1 matches at 8 bases. Germline CDR1 is MNHNY and CDR2 is SVGAGI (reference sequence). Trimming took 0 bases from V and 5 from J; bases not matched to a gene: 8. This CDR3 has 16 amino acids.

The CDR3 DNA reads as TGTGCCAGCATCGCCGCTGGGAGAGGAGAGACCCAGTACTTC. It translates to CASIAAGRGETQYF. This chain connects TRBV6-5 to TRBJ2-5; weak D call: TRBD2 (5 bases). V was shortened by 7 bases and J by 4 bases, with 16 bases between the two germline ends. The V gene's germline CDR1 is MNHEY and CDR2 SVGAGI. This CDR3 comprises 14 residues.

The V call is TRBV5-5, the J call TRBJ1-5; D call uncertain. This CDR3 region has 15 residues. The V and J ends lost 2 bases and 5 bases respectively, with 14 bases between them. CDR1 SGHKS and CDR2 YYEKEE come from the germline V gene (reference sequence). The CDR3 is CASSLGSEGYQPQHF. The CDR3 coding sequence is TGTGCCAGCAGCTTAGGATCGGAGGGTTATCAGCCCCAGCATTTT.

The V gene is TRBV19, the J gene TRBJ1-6; no reliable D call. Between the trimmed V and J ends, which lost 7 bases and 0 bases, there was a span of 4 bases. The germline CDR1 and CDR2 sequences are LNHDA and SQIVND (reference sequence). This CDR3 spans 13 amino acids. The CDR3 protein is CASTSSYNSPLHF. CDR3 in DNA: TGTGCCAGTACTAGCTCCTATAATTCACCCCTCCACTTT.

This clone came up a few times. The chain has TRBV18 and TRBJ1-1; D may be TRBD1 (5 bases). The V gene's germline CDR1 is KGHSH and CDR2 LQKENI. The CDR3 spans 13 residues. V dropped 0 bases and J dropped 7 bases, with 9 bases sitting between them. CDR3 loop: CASSPPGLREAFF. CDR3 DNA: TGTGCCAGCTCACCACCGGGACTCCGTGAAGCTTTCTTT. The full variable domain, completed using reference TRBV18 and TRBJ1-1, is NAGVMQNPRHLVRRRGQEARLRCSPMKGHSHVYWYRQLPEEGLKFMVYLQKENIIDESGMPKERFSAEFPKEGPSILRIQQVVRGDSAAYFCASSPPGLREAFFGQGTRLTVV.

J is TRBJ2-1 and V is TRBV19, with 10 bases fitting TRBD2. The CDR3 is 17 amino acids. With V trimmed by 1 base and J by 7 bases, 10 bases remained unmatched. CDR1 and CDR2 (germline): LNHDA, SQIVND (reference sequence). CDR3: CASSIVSASGSRNEQFF. The CDR3 DNA sequence: TGTGCCAGTAGTATAGTCTCGGCTAGCGGGAGTAGAAATGAGCAGTTCTTC.

The chain has TRBV7-3 and TRBJ2-1, with 14 bases matching TRBD2. Germline loops: CDR1 SGHTA, CDR2 FQGTGA. The J segment lost 0 bases and the V segment lost 4 bases, leaving 8 bases of the junction unmatched. The CDR3 sequence is 19 residues long. Here the CDR3 reads CASSSGTSGGKSSYNEQFF. The CDR3 DNA reads as TGTGCCAGCAGCTCTGGGACTAGCGGGGGCAAGAGCTCCTACAATGAGCAGTTCTTC. Drawing the rest from reference TRBV7-3 and TRBJ2-1, the complete variable domain is GAGVSQTPSNKVTEKGKYVELRCDPISGHTALYWYRQSLGQGPEFLIYFQGTGAADDSGLPNDRFFAVRPEGSVSTLKIQRTERGDSAVYLCASSSGTSGGKSSYNEQFFGPGTRLTVL.

The rearrangement uses TRBV5-8 and TRBJ2-2, with 10 bases that match TRBD1. This CDR3 is built from 14 residues. V lost 5 bases to trimming and J lost 7 bases; unmatched junction nucleotides: 5. Germline assignment: CDR1 SGHTS and CDR2 YDEGEE. The CDR3 DNA is TGTGCCAGCAGTCCTGACAGGGGGCTCGGGGAGCTGTTTTTT. Protein: CASSPDRGLGELFF.

This chain connects TRBV24-1 to TRBJ2-1; 9 bases match TRBD2. The CDR3 extends over 14 amino acids. Germline CDR1 is KGHDR and CDR2 is SFDVKD. With 5 bases clipped from V and 9 bases from J, the junction kept 7 bases outside the gene matches. The CDR3 protein is CATSVSGRGGEQFF. CDR3 nucleotides: TGTGCCACCAGTGTTAGCGGGAGAGGGGGTGAGCAGTTCTTC.

The V and J genes are TRBV5-1 and TRBJ1-2, with D unclear. Trimming took 4 bases from V and 4 from J, leaving 14 bases between them. Per germline, CDR1 SGHRS and CDR2 YFSETQ. This CDR3 region has 14 residues. CDR3: CASSPNQYSYGYTF. DNA for the CDR3: TGCGCCAGCAGCCCGAACCAGTATTCCTATGGCTACACCTTC.

The genes are TRBV6-5 and TRBJ2-7; D might be TRBD2 (7 bases). The V end lost 6 bases, the J end lost 4 bases, and 13 bases lay between the germline ends. Per the germline V gene, CDR1 is MNHEY and CDR2 is SVGAGI. The CDR3 consists of 13 residues. The CDR3 loop reads CASRGLGGYEQYF. In nucleotides, the CDR3 is TGTGCCAGCAGAGGACTAGGGGGGTACGAGCAGTACTTC.

The gene calls are TRBV19 and TRBJ2-3; D is unclear. Germline-derived CDR1 and CDR2 are LNHDA and SQIVND (reference sequence). This CDR3 is built from 13 residues. V was shortened by 1 base and J by 1 base, with 3 bases between the two germline ends. CDR3: CASSIAGTDTQYF. Here the CDR3 DNA reads TGTGCCAGTAGTATAGCTGGCACAGATACGCAGTATTTT.

This chain links TRBV5-4 with TRBJ2-5; TRBD1 might be the D (5 bases). The V end lost 2 bases, the J end lost 0 bases, and 11 bases lay between the germline ends. The CDR3 sequence is 15 residues long. Germline V lookup: CDR1 SGHNT, CDR2 YYREEE (reference sequence). CDR3 sequence reads: CASSLGARDQETQYF. In nucleotides, the CDR3 is TGTGCCAGCAGCTTAGGGGCTAGGGACCAAGAGACCCAGTACTTC.

The rearrangement uses TRBV12-3 or TRBV12-4 and TRBJ1-1; tentatively, D is TRBD1 (5 bases). Deletions cut 8 bases from V and 3 bases from J, with 13 bases between. The CDR3 runs to 13 residues. As DNA, the CDR3 is TGTGCCAGCTTAAACGGGGGTTACACTGAAGCTTTCTTT. This sequence encodes CASLNGGYTEAFF.

CDR3 nucleotide sequence: TGTGCCAGCAGTCCGATCGGGAGGCTGAGCTCCTATAATTCACCCCTCCACTTT. It specifies CASSPIGRLSSYNSPLHF. V is TRBV6-2 or TRBV6-3 and J is TRBJ1-6; D gene unclear. Trimming took off 5 bases at V and 0 bases at J, with 17 bases between the two ends. This CDR3 has 18 residues. Germline V CDR1 and CDR2: MNHEY, SVGEGT.

The V and J genes are TRBV7-2 and TRBJ1-4; possibly TRBD1 for D (6 bases). The CDR3 is made up of 14 amino acids. Trimming took off 4 bases at V and 8 bases at J, with 14 bases between the two ends. In germline, CDR1 is SGHTA, CDR2 FQGNSA. The CDR3 DNA is TGTGCCAGCAGCTCACAGGGAATGGGGGAAAAACTGTTTTTT. It encodes CASSSQGMGEKLFF.

This sequence joins TRBV5-3 and TRBJ1-5; D is unclear. TRBV5-3 is an open reading frame, and its role is uncertain. CDR3 size: 17 residues. V was cut by 5 bases and J by 1 base, with 19 bases left in between. The DNA for the CDR3 is TGTGCCAGAAGTATTAGAGGGTTGGGCGACAGCAATCAGCCCCAGCATTTT. Protein: CARSIRGLGDSNQPQHF.

This chain links TRBV5-1 with TRBJ1-2; D perhaps matches TRBD1 (5 bases). This CDR3 is built from 16 residues. The V end was cut by 4 bases, the J end by 8 bases, with 24 bases between. CDR1 and CDR2 from the germline V gene are SGHRS and YFSETQ. CDR3 bases: TGCGCCAGCAGCCCGGGACTGACTCTTCCAACGGGAGGCTACACCTTC. Protein: CASSPGLTLPTGGYTF.

This chain joins TRBV3-1 (or the pseudogene TRBV3-2) and TRBJ2-4, with D possibly being TRBD2 (7 bases). Between the trimmed V and J ends, which lost 0 bases and 8 bases, there was a span of 14 bases. Germline V gene lookup returns CDR1 LGHDT and CDR2 YNNKEL (reference sequence). The CDR3 is 15 amino acids. CDR3 sequence: CASSQEEVGGDIQYF. CDR3 sequence (DNA): TGTGCCAGCAGCCAAGAAGAAGTAGGGGGGGACATTCAGTACTTC.

The DNA of the CDR3 is TGTGCCAGCAGCTCGGCTGGACTAGCGGGAGGGCCAGGGGATACGCAGTATTTT. Translating gives CASSSAGLAGGPGDTQYF. The V gene is TRBV5-4, the J gene TRBJ2-3; 15 nucleotides line up with TRBD2. The ends lost 3 bases at V and 6 bases at J; junction bases unmatched: 11. CDR3 length: 18 amino acids. Germline loops: CDR1 SGHNT, CDR2 YYREEE (reference sequence).

The genes are TRBV27 and TRBJ1-2; possibly TRBD1 for D (5 bases). The germline gives CDR1 MNHEY, CDR2 SMNVEV (reference sequence). The V end lost 3 bases, the J end lost 2 bases, and 7 bases lay between the germline ends. The CDR3 spans 13 residues. CDR3 nucleotides: TGTGCCAGCAGTTTTAGACAGAACTATGGCTACACCTTC. It yields the protein CASSFRQNYGYTF.

The chain is built from TRBV28 and TRBJ2-3; D is perhaps TRBD1 (6 bases). Per the germline V gene, CDR1 is MDHEN and CDR2 is SYDVKM. CDR3 length: 16 residues. Between the trimmed V and J ends, which lost 2 bases and 1 base, there was a span of 13 bases. As DNA, the CDR3 is TGTGCCAGCAGTTTAGGCCGGGCAGGGGGCACAGATACGCAGTATTTT. This encodes CASSLGRAGGTDTQYF.

The chain recombines TRBV28 with TRBJ1-5, with 7 nucleotides matching TRBD1. Trimming cost V 5 bases and J 0 bases; bases outside gene matches: 7. The CDR3 consists of 16 residues. The germline gives CDR1 MDHEN, CDR2 SYDVKM. Written as DNA, the CDR3 is TGTGCCAGCAGTATACAGGGGCGGGATAGCAATCAGCCCCAGCATTTT. Translating it yields CASSIQGRDSNQPQHF.